This T cell receptor beta chain was documented in a study of OX40 agonist ivuxolimab in advanced cancers. Sequenced by immunoSEQ multiplex PCR; TCRdb stores in-frame clones only, minus some. The table has roughly 93,000 clones, roughly nine tenths seen once; the top ten hold around 1.5%. V was cut by 3 bases and J by 0 bases, with 9 bases left in between. From germline, CDR1 is MDHEN and CDR2 SYDVKM. The CDR3 length is 15 residues. This sequence was found in an adult with an advanced solid tumor such as melanoma, head and neck, liver or kidney cancer. The source material was CD4+ or CD8+ T cells sorted from blood, sampled in a trial of the OX40 agonist ivuxolimab. The chain joins TRBV28 to TRBJ2-4, with D perhaps TRBD1 (5 bases). Written as DNA, the CDR3 is TGTGCCAGCAGTTTTGCAGGGATAGCCAAAAACATTCAGTACTTC. Protein sequence: CASSFAGIAKNIQYF.